This T cell receptor (beta chain) was sequenced for a study of cytomegalovirus exposure and HLA in healthy donors. Findings and limits, study-wide: Later findings reportedly placed an Asian-associated ancestry cluster below the approximately 670-donor mean for N-insertions. The later analysis indicated that the majority of CMV-associated TCR beta chains appeared HLA-restricted. Sequence variants that were highly shared formed a cluster that was likely a sequencing artifact. Presence/absence results assume similar sequencing depth per donor, which may not hold.

Comment on this clone: Its target is unknown.

Germline assignment: CDR1 SQVTM and CDR2 ANQGSEA. The CDR3 is made up of 14 amino acids. The germline V and J ends were trimmed by 5 bases and 0 bases, with 10 bases remaining between them. PCR employed 60 Vbeta and 13 Jbeta primers. Assay used: immunoSEQ multiplex PCR; TCRdb lists only in-frame clones, some missing. This table holds roughly 120,000 clones, around 70% found once. Sequencing was carried out using PBMCs. The receptor's source is a man aged 40-55 years in good health and CMV-seropositive. The rearrangement uses TRBV29-1 and TRBJ2-2; D is unresolved. The CDR3 is CSVQYTTNTGELFF. For the CDR3, the DNA is TGCAGCGTTCAATATACAACGAACACCGGGGAGCTGTTTTTT.